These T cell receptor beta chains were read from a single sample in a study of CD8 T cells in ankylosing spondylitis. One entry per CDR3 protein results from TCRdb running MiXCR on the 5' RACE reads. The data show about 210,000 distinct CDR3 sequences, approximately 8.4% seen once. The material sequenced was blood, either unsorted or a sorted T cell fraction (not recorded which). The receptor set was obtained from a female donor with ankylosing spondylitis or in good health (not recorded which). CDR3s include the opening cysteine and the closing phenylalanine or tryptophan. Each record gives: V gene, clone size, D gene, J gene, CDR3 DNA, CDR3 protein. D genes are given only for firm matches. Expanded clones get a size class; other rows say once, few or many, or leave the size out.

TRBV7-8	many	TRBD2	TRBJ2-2	TGTGCCAGCAGCTTGGGACTAGCGGGAGTAGGGGAGCTGTTTTTT	CASSLGLAGVGELFF
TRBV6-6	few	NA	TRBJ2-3	TGTGCCAGCAGCAAAACAGGGACAGATACGCAGTATTTT	CASSKTGTDTQYF
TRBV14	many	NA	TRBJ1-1	TGTGCCAGCAGCCAAGGGGCAGGGGTGAACACTGAAGCTTTCTTT	CASSQGAGVNTEAFF
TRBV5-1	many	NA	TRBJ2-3	TGCGCCAGCAGCTTGGTGAAAGGCACAGATACGCAGTATTTT	CASSLVKGTDTQYF
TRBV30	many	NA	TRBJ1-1	TGTGCCTGCCCCACCCCGTCGGGCACTGAAGCTTTCTTT	CACPTPSGTEAFF
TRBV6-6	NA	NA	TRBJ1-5	TGTGCCAACAGCCTGGACATTGATCAGCCCCAGCATTTT	CANSLDIDQPQHF
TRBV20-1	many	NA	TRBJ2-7	TGCAGTGCTAGAGATCTCGACATCACCTACGAGCAGTACTTC	CSARDLDITYEQYF
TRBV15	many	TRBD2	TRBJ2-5	TGTGCCACCAGCAGACTCACCTGGACTAGCGCTCAAGAGACCCAGTACTTC	CATSRLTWTSAQETQYF
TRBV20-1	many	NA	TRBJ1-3	TGCAGTGCAGGGACCTCCCTTACCTCTGGAAACACCATATATTTT	CSAGTSLTSGNTIYF
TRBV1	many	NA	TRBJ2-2	TGCACCGTACCCGGGACTACCATAAACACCGGGGAGCTGTTTTTT	CTVPGTTINTGELFF
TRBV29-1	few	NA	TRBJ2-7	TGCAGCGTAGGGGTGGGGTACGAGCAGTACTTC	CSVGVGYEQYF